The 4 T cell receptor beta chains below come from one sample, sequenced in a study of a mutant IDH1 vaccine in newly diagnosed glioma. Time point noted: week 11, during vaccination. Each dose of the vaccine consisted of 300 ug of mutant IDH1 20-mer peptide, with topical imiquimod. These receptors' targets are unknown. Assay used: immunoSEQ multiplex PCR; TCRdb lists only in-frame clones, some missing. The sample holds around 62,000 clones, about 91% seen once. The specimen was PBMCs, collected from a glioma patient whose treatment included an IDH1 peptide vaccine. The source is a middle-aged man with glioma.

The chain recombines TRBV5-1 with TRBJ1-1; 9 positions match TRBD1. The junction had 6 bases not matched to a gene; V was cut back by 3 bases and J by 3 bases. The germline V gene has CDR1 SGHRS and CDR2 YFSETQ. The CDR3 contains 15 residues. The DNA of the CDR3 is TGCGCCAGCAGCTACAGGGGGCTAGGGGACACTGAAGCTTTCTTT. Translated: CASSYRGLGDTEAFF.

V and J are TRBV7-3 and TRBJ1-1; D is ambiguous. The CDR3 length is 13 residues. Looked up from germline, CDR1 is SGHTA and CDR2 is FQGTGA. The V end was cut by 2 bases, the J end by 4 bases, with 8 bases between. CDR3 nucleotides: TGTGCCAGCAGCTTAGGCGAGTCCACTGAAGCTTTCTTT. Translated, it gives CASSLGESTEAFF.

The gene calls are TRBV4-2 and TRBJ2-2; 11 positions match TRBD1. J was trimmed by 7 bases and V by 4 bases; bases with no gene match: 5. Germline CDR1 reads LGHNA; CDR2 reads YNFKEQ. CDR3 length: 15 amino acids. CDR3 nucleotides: TGTGCCAGCAGCCCCGGGACAGGGGGGGGCGGGGAGCTGTTTTTT. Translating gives CASSPGTGGGGELFF.

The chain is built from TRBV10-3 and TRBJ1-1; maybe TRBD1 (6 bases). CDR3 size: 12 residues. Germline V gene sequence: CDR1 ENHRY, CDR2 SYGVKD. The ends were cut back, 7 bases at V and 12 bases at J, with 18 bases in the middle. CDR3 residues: CAIKGHSPGTFF. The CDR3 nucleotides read TGTGCCATCAAGGGACACTCCCCGGGGACTTTCTTT.